This note documents a single T cell receptor beta chain sequence. Its antigen has not been determined. No base quality information exists; no much larger clone differs at one position. The immunoSEQ Assay, a bias-controlled multiplex PCR, was used to amplify TCRbeta CDR3 regions from genomic DNA. Per the original workflow: Nucleated cell counts per sample were estimated from amplification of reference gene primers within the assay. Sequence reads were collapsed and filtered to measure the absolute abundance of every unique TCRbeta CDR3 rearrangement. For each sample, productive Simpson clonality was calculated as the square root of Simpson's diversity index across productive rearrangements. TCRdb mirrors the immuneACCESS table, restricted to in-frame sequences. Some clones are absent from its copies; in checked studies, under half trace to an unresolved V gene, and the reason for the others is unknown. D and trimming were read from the DNA, whereas the V and J calls and clone size are those reported in that table. Across this sample there are about 190,000 clones, with just under 80% seen only once. The ten largest clones add up to 2.5% to 3% of the sample.

This entry comes from a study of blood T cell repertoires in COVID-19 (dated by TCRdb to 2020 to 2021). Some background on the complete study: Collaborator samples came from the United States, Italy and Spain and covered acute and convalescent phases of COVID-19. Where available, HLA class I and class II types were obtained from metadata supplied by the sample provider rather than from assay-based typing. Samples came from the ongoing ImmuneRACE study (first 160 participants) plus 1,254 subjects from 6 global collaborators. The material from the prospective study consisted of cDNA or gDNA derived from T cells, B-cell-depleted T cells, or PBMCs. A de-identified subject ID, COVID-19 status, age in years and sex were almost always included in the sample metadata. Subjects who had been exposed to COVID-19, were actively infected with it, or had recovered from it provided the deeply sampled blood TCRbeta repertoires that made up the dataset. The repertoires were made available in a free public database intended to serve as a resource for research on the immune response to SARS-CoV-2.

Study-wide findings and limitations: The amount of clinical and demographic metadata varied by source and participant and was provided uncurated.

Collaborating institutions collected whole blood in K2EDTA tubes following their own protocols. Collaborator samples were shipped for TCRbeta analysis as frozen whole blood, isolated PBMCs, or DNA extracted from either sample type. The CDR1 and CDR2 encoded by the germline V gene (reference sequence) are LNHDA and SQIVND. Trimming costs V 1 base and J 4 bases, and their ends lie 15 bases apart. The CDR3 holds 16 amino acids from the cysteine to the phenylalanine. The read is trimmed to its CDR3 DNA, 48 bases read in frame from base 1. The sequence joins TRBV19 to TRBJ2-3, with TRBD2 perhaps the D gene, on 6 matching bases. What was sequenced was peripheral blood. The sequence was obtained from a woman aged 80 or over with active or convalescent COVID-19. DNA sequence: TGTGCCAGTAGTATAGCCCCGACTAGTTGGTCAGATACGCAGTATTTT. Translated, it gives CASSIAPTSWSDTQYF.